The next 5 T cell receptor beta chains were all read from a single sample in a study of glioma-infiltrating T cells. The iRepertoire nested amplicon-rescue multiplex PCR amplified TCR alpha and beta CDR3s from RNA. TCRdb called the multiplex PCR reads again in MiXCR, with one record for every CDR3 protein. The table lists roughly 3,100 distinct CDR3 sequences, 35% to 55% of them singletons. The sample was glioma tissue, nonneoplastic brain tissue, or PBMCs (not recorded which). These receptors were taken from a human donor with low-grade glioma or glioblastoma, undergoing nonglioma brain surgery, or in good health (not recorded which).

The table lists this clonotype with many counts. The chain couples TRBV19 to TRBJ1-6, with 9 bases lining up with TRBD1. The germline V gene has CDR1 LNHDA and CDR2 SQIVND (reference sequence). V gave up 5 bases and J gave up 8 bases; unmatched junction bases: 4. CDR3 length equals 14 residues. The chain's CDR3 is CASSSWTGDSPLHF. The CDR3 DNA sequence: TGTGCCAGTAGTTCTTGGACAGGGGATTCACCCCTCCACTTT.

This clonotype is labeled medium-sized. This chain uses TRBV6-1 with TRBJ2-6; no clear D. The CDR3 extends over 12 amino acids. V lost 8 bases and J lost 2, with 4 bases in between. Looked up from germline, CDR1 is MNHNS and CDR2 is SASEGT. The CDR3 nucleotides are TGTGCCAGCCGAGCTGGGGCCAACGTCCTGACTTTC. This sequence encodes CASRAGANVLTF.

This clonotype was seen at least ten times. The rearrangement uses TRBV4-1 and TRBJ2-7; TRBD1 matches 10 bases. The V and J ends lost 5 bases and 1 base, in that order; junction bases with no gene match: 5. The CDR3 has 15 residues. In germline, CDR1 is MGHRA, CDR2 YSYEKL. CDR3 nucleotides: TGCGCCAGCAGCACCCGGACAGGGGGGTCCTACGAGCAGTACTTC. Protein: CASSTRTGGSYEQYF.

This clonotype is medium-sized by share. This rearrangement joins TRBV20-1 to TRBJ2-2; maybe TRBD1 (5 bases). The CDR3 spans 15 residues. Germline V gene lookup returns CDR1 DFQATT and CDR2 SNEGSKA (reference sequence). Trimming took 0 bases from V and 5 from J, leaving 13 bases between them. CDR3 nucleotide sequence: TGCAGTGCTAGAGATATTAGCAGGGATACCGGGGAGCTGTTTTTT. Translating gives CSARDISRDTGELFF.

On this clonotype: Germline is not matched at one junction end, which may reflect a read error. The rearrangement uses TRBV19 and TRBJ2-1, with 7 nucleotides matching TRBD2. CDR3 length equals 13 residues. Germline V lookup: CDR1 LNHDA, CDR2 SQIVND (reference sequence). CDR3 protein: CARSIQRGGEQFF. In DNA, the CDR3 is TGTGCCCGTAGTATCCAGAGGGGAGGGGAGCAGTTCTTC.